The rows below give T cell receptor beta chains drawn from one sample of a study of blood T cell repertoires in COVID-19. Assay used: immunoSEQ multiplex PCR; TCRdb lists only in-frame clones, some missing. This table holds roughly 37,000 clones, 60% to 85% found once. Material for sequencing was peripheral blood. The receptors were gathered from a man aged 55 to 70 with active COVID-19. Each CDR3 is given with its conserved first and last residue. A D gene is named only where the DNA matches it firmly. Only some rows state a clone size, as once, few, many or a class for expanded clones.

V gene	clone size	D gene	J gene	CDR3 DNA	CDR3 protein
TRBV10-3	few	TRBD2	TRBJ2-5	TGTGCCATCATGGCGGGGGTGGGGGAGACCCAGTACTTC	CAIMAGVGETQYF
TRBV19	NA	TRBD1	TRBJ1-1	TGTGCCAGTAGTAGGGACAGGCTTACTGAAGCTTTCTTT	CASSRDRLTEAFF
TRBV14	NA	NA	TRBJ1-4	TGTGCCAGCAGCCGGGCAGGGTTTCGAGCGACTAATGAAAAACTGTTTTTT	CASSRAGFRATNEKLFF
TRBV6-5	few	NA	TRBJ1-5	TGTGCCAGCAGTTACTCGAAGGAGAGGCCCCAGCATTTT	CASSYSKERPQHF
TRBV19	NA	NA	TRBJ2-5	TGTGCCAGTAGTAGGGGACACCCCGGGGCGACCCAGTACTTC	CASSRGHPGATQYF
TRBV29-1	NA	NA	TRBJ1-1	TGCAGCGTTGAAACCGGGAACACTGAAGCTTTCTTT	CSVETGNTEAFF
TRBV11-2	few	NA	TRBJ1-4	TGTGCCAGCAGCCTAGCCCTTGGGGGGATGAATGAAAAACTGTTTTTT	CASSLALGGMNEKLFF
TRBV7-8	NA	NA	TRBJ2-5	TGTGCCAGCAGCTTAAGGGGGAAAGAGACCCAGTACTTC	CASSLRGKETQYF
TRBV19	NA	NA	TRBJ1-5	TGTGCCAGTAGTACAATGACAGGCGGCAATCAGCCCCAGCATTTT	CASSTMTGGNQPQHF
TRBV29-1	NA	TRBD2	TRBJ2-2	TGCAGCGCCAACACCGGGACTAGGGGGGAGCTGTTTTTT	CSANTGTRGELFF
TRBV7-2	few	NA	TRBJ1-1	TGTGCCAGCAGCTCTTATGGCAAGATCACTGAAGCTTTCTTT	CASSSYGKITEAFF
TRBV5-6	NA	NA	TRBJ1-2	TGTGCCAGCAGCTTGCCGGGAGGGGACGGCTACACCTTC	CASSLPGGDGYTF
TRBV19	NA	NA	TRBJ1-1	TGTGCCAGTAGTATTGGAGACTCCAGAAGGACTGAAGCTTTCTTT	CASSIGDSRRTEAFF
TRBV12-3/TRBV12-4	NA	NA	TRBJ1-3	TGTGCCAGCACCCTAAGTGGAAACACCATATATTTT	CASTLSGNTIYF
TRBV7-6	few	NA	TRBJ2-7	TGTGCCAGCAGCTTAGCGGGCCCCGCCGGCAACGAGCAGTACTTC	CASSLAGPAGNEQYF
TRBV5-1	NA	NA	TRBJ1-2	TGCGCCAGCAGCTTGGGAGGGGGTCCTGGGTATGGCTACACCTTC	CASSLGGGPGYGYTF
TRBV2	NA	NA	TRBJ1-4	TGTGCCAGCAGACTCGCAACTAATGAAAAACTGTTTTTT	CASRLATNEKLFF
TRBV4-3	NA	NA	TRBJ2-7	TGCGCCAGCAGCCGGTACCGGGACTTACCCTACGAGCAGTACTTC	CASSRYRDLPYEQYF
TRBV29-1	NA	TRBD1	TRBJ2-1	TGCAGCGTAACCTCCGGGACAGGGTTATACAATGAGCAGTTCTTC	CSVTSGTGLYNEQFF
TRBV4-3	NA	TRBD1	TRBJ1-4	TGCGCCAGCAGCCGGGGACAGGGCGGTGAAAAACTGTTTTTT	CASSRGQGGEKLFF
TRBV9	NA	NA	TRBJ2-1	TGTGCCAGCAGCGCCCTGGGGGGGCCTACCTACAATGAGCAGTTCTTC	CASSALGGPTYNEQFF
TRBV7-2	NA	NA	TRBJ1-5	TGTGCCAGCAGACAAGACCAGGGGAATCAGCCCCAGCATTTT	CASRQDQGNQPQHF
TRBV14	NA	NA	TRBJ1-2	TGTGCCAGCAGCCCCCTGGGGGACTTCTATGGCTACACCTTC	CASSPLGDFYGYTF
TRBV9	NA	TRBD2	TRBJ2-3	TGTGCCAGCAGCGTAGAAGGCGGGGGGGCGACAGATACGCAGTATTTT	CASSVEGGGATDTQYF
TRBV12-3/TRBV12-4	NA	NA	TRBJ1-2	TGTGCCAGCAGTTTAGGGCCAATCTATGGCTACACCTTC	CASSLGPIYGYTF
TRBV19	NA	NA	TRBJ2-7	TGTGCCAGTAGACGGGACTTCGGAAGCTCCTACGAGCAGTACTTC	CASRRDFGSSYEQYF
TRBV6-1	NA	NA	TRBJ2-5	TGTGCCAGCAGTGAGGGGACAAGAGGTGCCCAGTACTTC	CASSEGTRGAQYF
TRBV5-1	NA	TRBD2	TRBJ2-1	TGCGCCAGCAGCATTGGAGAAGCGGGAGTAAATGAGCAGTTCTTC	CASSIGEAGVNEQFF